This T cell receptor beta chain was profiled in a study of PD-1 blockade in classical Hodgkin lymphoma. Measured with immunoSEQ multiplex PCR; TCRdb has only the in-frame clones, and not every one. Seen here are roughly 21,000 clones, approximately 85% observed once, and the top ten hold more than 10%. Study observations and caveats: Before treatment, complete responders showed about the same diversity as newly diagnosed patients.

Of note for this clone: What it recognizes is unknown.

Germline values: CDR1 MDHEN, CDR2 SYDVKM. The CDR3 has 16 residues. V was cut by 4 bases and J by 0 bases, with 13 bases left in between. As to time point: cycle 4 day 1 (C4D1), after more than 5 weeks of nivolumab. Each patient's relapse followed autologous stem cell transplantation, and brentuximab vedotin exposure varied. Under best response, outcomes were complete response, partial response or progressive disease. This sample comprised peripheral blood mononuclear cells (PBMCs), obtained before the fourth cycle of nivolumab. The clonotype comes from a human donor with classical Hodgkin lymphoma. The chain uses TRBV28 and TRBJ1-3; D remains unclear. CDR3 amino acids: CASSSPVGSSGNTIYF. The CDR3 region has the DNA TGTGCCAGCAGTTCGCCCGTGGGGAGCTCTGGAAACACCATATATTTT.